This T cell receptor beta chain appears in the sequencing data of a study of neurological immune-mediated disorders. At least ten counts were recorded for this clonotype. Its target is not known. Points from the study as a whole: Because no CDR3 amino acid sequences were shared across subjects by expanded clones, private repertoires were suggested in all groups.

CDR1 is LGHNA, CDR2 YSLEER, per germline. The CDR3 is 16 residues long. Trimming took 0 bases from V and 3 from J, leaving 14 bases between them. TCRdb re-analysed the 5' RACE reads in MiXCR, keeping a single row per CDR3 protein. The table records 25,000 to 35,000 distinct CDR3 sequences, 15% of them present only once. The gene calls are TRBV4-3 and TRBJ1-2, with D unclear. What was sequenced was PBMCs. This TCR was recovered from a man between 65 and 85 years old in good health. This CDR3 reads CASSQDSPSQDYGYTF. The CDR3 region has the DNA TGCGCCAGCAGCCAAGATTCCCCCTCTCAAGACTATGGCTACACCTTC.